This T cell receptor beta chain originates from a study of spatial heterogeneity in lung cancer. Germline CDR1 is SGHAT and CDR2 is FQNNGV. CDR3 length: 15 amino acids. Trimming pared 3 bases from V and 0 bases from J, leaving 11 bases between. As for time point: sample taken at primary tumor resection. The donors, roughly 70 patients with untreated early-stage non-small cell lung cancer, provided the samples. Whole RNA from tumor, nontumor lung or frozen PBMC was sequenced unsorted. The presence of a unique molecular identifier marked each TCR cDNA molecule. In TCRdb, the 5' RACE reads were re-called with MiXCR into one record per CDR3 protein. The sample includes about 1,200 distinct CDR3 sequences, 38% of them seen just once. This clonotype occurred many times.

This rearrangement joins TRBV11-2 to TRBJ2-5; no firm D call. The clonotype was recovered from a male donor with early-stage non-small cell lung cancer. The source material was normal lung tissue next to the tumor, sampled at surgery. The CDR3 loop is CASSLGNRYQETQYF. The CDR3, as DNA: TGTGCCAGCAGCTTGGGGAATCGATACCAAGAGACCCAGTACTTC.